Described below is a single TCR beta chain sequence and its context. The data were produced by immunoSEQ multiplex PCR, yet TCRdb's version contains in-frame clones alone and is incomplete. This table holds about 380,000 clones, 85% to 95% found once. The trim removed 4 bases at V and 5 bases at J, leaving 12 bases unmatched. Germline V gene data show CDR1 as MNHNS and CDR2 as SASEGT. The CDR3 contains 17 residues. The source of the sample is a study of shared T cell receptors in the human thymus. The rearrangement uses TRBV6-1 and TRBJ1-4; 8 positions agree with TRBD1. The TCR originated in a human donor. Sample: thymocytes. Written as DNA, the CDR3 is TGTGCCAGCAGTGCATTGCGTTTACAGGGGGGAAATGAAAAACTGTTTTTT. Its protein is CASSALRLQGGNEKLFF.